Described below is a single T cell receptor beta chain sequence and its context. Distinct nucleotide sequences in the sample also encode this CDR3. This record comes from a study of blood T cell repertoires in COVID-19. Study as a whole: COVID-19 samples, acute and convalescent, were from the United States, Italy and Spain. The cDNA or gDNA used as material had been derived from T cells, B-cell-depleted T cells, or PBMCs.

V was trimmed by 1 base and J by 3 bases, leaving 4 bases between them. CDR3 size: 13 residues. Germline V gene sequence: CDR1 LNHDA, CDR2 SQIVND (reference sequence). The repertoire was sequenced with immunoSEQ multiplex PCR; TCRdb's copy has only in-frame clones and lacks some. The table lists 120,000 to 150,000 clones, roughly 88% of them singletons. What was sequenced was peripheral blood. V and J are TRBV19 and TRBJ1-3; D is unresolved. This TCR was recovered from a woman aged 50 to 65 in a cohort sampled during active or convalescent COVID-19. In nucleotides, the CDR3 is TGTGCCAGTAGTATAGCCGGTGGAAACACCATATATTTT. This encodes CASSIAGGNTIYF.